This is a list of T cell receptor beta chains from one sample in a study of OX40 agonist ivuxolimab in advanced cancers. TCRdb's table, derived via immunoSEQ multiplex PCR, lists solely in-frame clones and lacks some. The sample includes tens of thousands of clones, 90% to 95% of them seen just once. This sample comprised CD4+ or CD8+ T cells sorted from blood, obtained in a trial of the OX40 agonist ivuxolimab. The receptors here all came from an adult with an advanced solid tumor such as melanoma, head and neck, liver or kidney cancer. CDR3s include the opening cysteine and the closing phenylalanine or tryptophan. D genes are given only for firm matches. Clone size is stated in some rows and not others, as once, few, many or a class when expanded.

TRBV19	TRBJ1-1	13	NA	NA	TGTGCCAGTAGTATGGGCGGGGCCGGAGAGGCTTTCTTT	CASSMGGAGEAFF
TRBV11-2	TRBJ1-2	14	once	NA	TGTGCCAGCAGCCCAACCACAGGGATGGGAGGCTACACCTTC	CASSPTTGMGGYTF
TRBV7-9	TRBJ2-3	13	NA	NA	TGTGCCAGCGGCGGCGTAGGAACAGATACGCAGTATTTT	CASGGVGTDTQYF
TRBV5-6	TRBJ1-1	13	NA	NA	TGTGCCAGCAGCCGGATGATGAACACTGAAGCTTTCTTT	CASSRMMNTEAFF
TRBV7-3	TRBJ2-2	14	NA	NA	TGTGCCAGCAGCTTAGCGGGGCACACCGGGGAGCTGTTTTTT	CASSLAGHTGELFF
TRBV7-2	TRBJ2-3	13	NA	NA	TGTGCCAGCAGCCCCCGTTTATATTATACGCAGTATTTT	CASSPRLYYTQYF
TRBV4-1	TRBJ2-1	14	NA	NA	TGCGCCAGCAGCCAAATCAGGGGCGCGAATGAGCAGTTCTTC	CASSQIRGANEQFF
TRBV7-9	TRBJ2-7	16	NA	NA	TGTGCCAGCAGCGAAGTTTTAATGGGAGGATACTACGAGCAGTACTTC	CASSEVLMGGYYEQYF
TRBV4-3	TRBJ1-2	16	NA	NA	TGCGCCAGCAGCCAAGATCTGAGGGCAGGGTGGTATGGCTACACCTTC	CASSQDLRAGWYGYTF
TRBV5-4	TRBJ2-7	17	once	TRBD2	TGTGCCAGCAGCCTCCACTCTGTCACTAGCGGGGGGTACGAGCAGTACTTC	CASSLHSVTSGGYEQYF
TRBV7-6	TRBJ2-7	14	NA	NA	TGTGCCAGCAGCTCGGGCGGGACCTCGTACGAGCAGTACTTC	CASSSGGTSYEQYF
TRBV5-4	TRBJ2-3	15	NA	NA	TGTGCCAGCAGCCTCGTGGGGCGCGGCACAGATACGCAGTATTTT	CASSLVGRGTDTQYF
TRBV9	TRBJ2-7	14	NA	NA	TGTGCCAGCAGCGTTAGCGTTGGATCCTACGAGCAGTACTTC	CASSVSVGSYEQYF
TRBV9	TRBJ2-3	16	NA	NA	TGTGCCAGCAGCGTAGGGGCGGGGGCGCTCACAGATACGCAGTATTTT	CASSVGAGALTDTQYF
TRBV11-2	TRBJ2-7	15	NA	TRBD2	TGTGCCAGCAGGAATCTAGCGGGGGGGCTTAACGAGCAGTACTTC	CASRNLAGGLNEQYF
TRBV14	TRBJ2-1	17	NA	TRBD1	TGTGCCAGCAGCCAAGATTGGGGGCAGGGGGTCTTAATTGAGCAGTTCTTC	CASSQDWGQGVLIEQFF
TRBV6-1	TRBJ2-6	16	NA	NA	TGTGCCAGCAGTGAAAGGGGGTTCTCTGGGGCCAACGTCCTGACTTTC	CASSERGFSGANVLTF
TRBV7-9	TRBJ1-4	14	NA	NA	TGTGCCAGCAGCGAACGCTGGGAGGAGGAAAAACTGTTTTTT	CASSERWEEEKLFF
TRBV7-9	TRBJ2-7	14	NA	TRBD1	TGTGCCAGCAGCGCCAGGGACAGACCCTACGAGCAGTACTTC	CASSARDRPYEQYF
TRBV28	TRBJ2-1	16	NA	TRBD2	TGTGCCAGCAGTTTCCCCGCTAGCGGGGGGAACAATGAGCAGTTCTTC	CASSFPASGGNNEQFF
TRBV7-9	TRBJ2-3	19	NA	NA	TGTGCCAGCAGTGTAGGGTATACAAGAGACGAGTCGCTCACAGATACGCAGTATTTT	CASSVGYTRDESLTDTQYF
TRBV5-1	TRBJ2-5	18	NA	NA	TGCGCCAGAAAGGACAGTAAAACGGGCCGAGCCCCGTTTGAGACCCAGTACTTC	CARKDSKTGRAPFETQYF
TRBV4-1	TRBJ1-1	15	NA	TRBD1	TGCGCCAGCAGCCAAAATACTGGGACAGGGAGACGGGCTTTCTTT	CASSQNTGTGRRAFF
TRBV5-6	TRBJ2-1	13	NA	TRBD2	TGTGCCAGCAGCATAACTAGCGGGGGTGAGCAGTTCTTC	CASSITSGGEQFF
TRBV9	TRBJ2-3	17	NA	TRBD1	TGTGCCAGCAGCGCCAATCTCCGGGACAGTGAGACAGATACGCAGTATTTT	CASSANLRDSETDTQYF
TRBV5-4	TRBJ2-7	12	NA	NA	TGTGCCAGCAGCTTGGGCCCCGCGCTCCGGGAATTC	CASSLGPALREF
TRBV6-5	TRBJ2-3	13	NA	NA	TGTGCCAGCAGTGCGTGGATCGGGGATACGCAGTATTTT	CASSAWIGDTQYF
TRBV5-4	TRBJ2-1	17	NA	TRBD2	TGTGCCAGCAGCGATTTTCTAGCGGGAGGGCCCTTGGATGAGCAGTTCTTC	CASSDFLAGGPLDEQFF
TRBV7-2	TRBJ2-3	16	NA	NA	TGTGCCAGCAGCTTCGGCAGTCTAGCAAGCACAGATACGCAGTATTTT	CASSFGSLASTDTQYF
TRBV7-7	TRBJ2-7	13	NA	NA	TGTGCCAGCAGCTTAGTTCACCAGGCCGAGCAGTACTTC	CASSLVHQAEQYF
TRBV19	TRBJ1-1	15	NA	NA	TGTGCCAGTAGTATAGTCGGGGAGATGAACACTGAAGCTTTCTTT	CASSIVGEMNTEAFF
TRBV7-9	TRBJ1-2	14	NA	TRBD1	TGTGCCAGCAGCCCTAGACAGGGGGGCTATGGCTACACCTTC	CASSPRQGGYGYTF
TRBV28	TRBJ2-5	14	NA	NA	TGTGCCAGCCGAGGCGAATCTAGTTGGGAGACCCAGTACTTC	CASRGESSWETQYF
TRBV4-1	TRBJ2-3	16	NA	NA	TGCGCCAGCAGCCAAGAATCCGATACTAGCACAGATACGCAGTATTTT	CASSQESDTSTDTQYF
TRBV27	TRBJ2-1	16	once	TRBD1	TGTGCCAGCGGGGCCCAGGGGGCTTATACCTTGAATGAGCAGTTCTTC	CASGAQGAYTLNEQFF
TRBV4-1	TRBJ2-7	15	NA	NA	TGCGCCAGCAGCCAAAATCCGACAGACTCCTACGAGCAGTACTTC	CASSQNPTDSYEQYF
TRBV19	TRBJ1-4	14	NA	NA	TGTGCCAGTTCCAACACTGCAACTAATGAAAAACTGTTTTTT	CASSNTATNEKLFF
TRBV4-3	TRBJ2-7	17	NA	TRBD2	TGCGCCAGCAGCCGCACCCTACTAGCGGGGGACTCCTACGAGCAGTACTTC	CASSRTLLAGDSYEQYF
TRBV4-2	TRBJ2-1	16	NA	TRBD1	TGTGCCAGCAGCCCAGGGGGCAAATTCTCCTACAATGAGCAGTTCTTC	CASSPGGKFSYNEQFF
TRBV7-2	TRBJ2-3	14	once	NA	TGTGCCAGCAGCCCTGGGAGTTTTGGAGATACGCAGTATTTT	CASSPGSFGDTQYF
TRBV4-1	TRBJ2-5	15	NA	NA	TGCGCCAGCAGCCAAGATCATTTGGGTTGGGAGACCCAGTACTTC	CASSQDHLGWETQYF
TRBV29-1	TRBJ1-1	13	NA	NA	TGCAGCGTTGAAAAGGGACTTGGGACTGAAGCTTTCTTT	CSVEKGLGTEAFF
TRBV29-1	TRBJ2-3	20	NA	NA	TGCAGCGTTGAAGACCAAGGGGACAGGGATTTAGCGGGGGGCACAGATACGCAGTATTTT	CSVEDQGDRDLAGGTDTQYF